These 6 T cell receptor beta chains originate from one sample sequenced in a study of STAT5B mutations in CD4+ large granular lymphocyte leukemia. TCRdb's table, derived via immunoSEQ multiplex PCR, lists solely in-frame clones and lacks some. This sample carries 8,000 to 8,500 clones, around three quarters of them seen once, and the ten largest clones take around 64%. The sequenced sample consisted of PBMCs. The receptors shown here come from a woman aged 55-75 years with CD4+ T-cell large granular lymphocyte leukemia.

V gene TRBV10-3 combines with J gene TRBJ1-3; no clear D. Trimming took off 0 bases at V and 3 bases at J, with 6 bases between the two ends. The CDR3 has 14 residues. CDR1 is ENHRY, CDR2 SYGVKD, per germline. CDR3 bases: TGTGCCATCAGTGAGTCGGCAAGTGGAAACACCATATATTTT. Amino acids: CAISESASGNTIYF.

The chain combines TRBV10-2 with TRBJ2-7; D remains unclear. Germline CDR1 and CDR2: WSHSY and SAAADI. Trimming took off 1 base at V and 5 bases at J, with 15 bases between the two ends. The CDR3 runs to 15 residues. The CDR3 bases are TGCGCCAGCAGTGAGTTCGGTGACTCCCCCGACGAGCAGTACTTC. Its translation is CASSEFGDSPDEQYF.

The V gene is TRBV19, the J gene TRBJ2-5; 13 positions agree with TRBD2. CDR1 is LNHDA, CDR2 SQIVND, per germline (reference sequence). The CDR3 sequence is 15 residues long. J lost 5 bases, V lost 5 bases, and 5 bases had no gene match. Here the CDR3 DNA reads TGTGCCAGTAGTTCCATGGGACTAGCGGGGGAGACCCAGTACTTC. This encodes CASSSMGLAGETQYF.

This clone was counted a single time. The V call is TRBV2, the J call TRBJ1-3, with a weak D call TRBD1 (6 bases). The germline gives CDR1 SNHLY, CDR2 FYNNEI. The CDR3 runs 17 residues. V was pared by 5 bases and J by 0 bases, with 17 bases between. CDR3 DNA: TGTGCCAGCAGTTATCGTCAGGGGCTCTTCTCTGGAAACACCATATATTTT. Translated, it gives CASSYRQGLFSGNTIYF.

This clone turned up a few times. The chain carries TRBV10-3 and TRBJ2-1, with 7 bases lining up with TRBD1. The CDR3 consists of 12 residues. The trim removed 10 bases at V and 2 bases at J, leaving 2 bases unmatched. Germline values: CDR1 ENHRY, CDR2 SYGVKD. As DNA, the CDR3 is TGTGCCACGGGACAGACCTACAATGAGCAGTTCTTC. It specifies CATGQTYNEQFF.

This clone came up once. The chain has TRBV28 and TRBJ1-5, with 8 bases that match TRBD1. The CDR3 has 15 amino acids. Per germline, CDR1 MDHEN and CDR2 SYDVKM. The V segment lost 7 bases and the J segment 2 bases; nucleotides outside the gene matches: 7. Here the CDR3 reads CASTPDRGGNQPQHF. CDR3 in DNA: TGTGCCAGCACCCCAGACAGGGGAGGCAATCAGCCCCAGCATTTT.